This record looks at one T cell receptor (beta chain) sequence and its context. Its matching antigen is unknown. The record originates from a study of cytomegalovirus exposure and HLA in healthy donors. Study as a whole: Membership in the Caucasian-associated ancestry cluster was found for 81% of nearly 400 genotyped donors. General study points: Certain sequence variants were highly shared and formed a cluster, and this cluster was likely a sequencing artifact.

13 Jbeta primers and 60 Vbeta primers were used for the PCR. As handled by the study authors: Unique TCR beta chains numbered approximately 80 million in a later analysis, with some 9.9 million shared. Clones were sequenced by immunoSEQ multiplex PCR, and TCRdb holds only the in-frame ones, with some missing. The V and J calls and clone size come from that table; D and trimming were worked out from the DNA. Altogether over 30,000 clones are present, about 70% being singletons, with the ten largest covering about 9.5%. Sequencing used PBMCs. This clonotype was obtained from a man aged 35 to 55 in good health and CMV-seropositive.

CDR3 amino acids: CASSQEGPASSGPYEKLFF. DNA of the CDR3: TGTGCCAGCAGCCAAGAAGGGCCCGCATCCAGCGGGCCTTATGAAAAACTGTTTTTT. V usage is TRBV14 and J usage is TRBJ1-4; D is ambiguous. The CDR3 has 19 residues. Trimming removed 0 bases at V and 6 bases at J, with 23 bases between. CDR1 is SGHDN and CDR2 is FVKESK in the germline V gene.